These 21 T cell receptor beta chains were all obtained from the same sample, sequenced in a study of T-cell memory formation after mild COVID-19. TCRdb reprocessed the 5' RACE reads with MiXCR, giving one entry per CDR3 protein. The table has about 430,000 distinct CDR3 sequences, approximately 24% seen once; the top ten hold around 9%. Sequenced sample: PBMCs or a T cell subset sorted from them (not recorded which). These receptors all come from an adult woman who had mild COVID-19 (a few samples of this study predate the infection). Cell type and time point are not known.

This clonotype was found many times. CDR3 sequence: CASSYIQGWQETQYF. DNA of the CDR3: TGTGCCAGCAGCTACATTCAGGGGTGGCAAGAGACCCAGTACTTC. This chain joins TRBV9 and TRBJ2-5, with D possibly TRBD1 on 6 matching bases. The CDR3 has 15 residues. CDR1 is SGDLS, CDR2 YYNGEE, per germline. The ends were cut back, 4 bases at V and 2 bases at J, with 15 bases in the middle. Supplemented by reference TRBV9 and TRBJ2-5, the full variable domain reads DSGVTQTPKHLITATGQRVTLRCSPRSGDLSVYWYQQSLDQGLQFLIQYYNGEERAKGNILERFSAQQFPDLHSELNLSSLELGDSALYFCASSYIQGWQETQYFGPGTRLLVL.

This clonotype was counted a few times. The V gene is TRBV11-2, the J gene TRBJ2-5; 8 positions match TRBD2. This CDR3 is 17 amino acids long. Trimming removed 5 bases from V and 1 base from J; junction bases left unmatched: 12. Germline CDR1 and CDR2: SGHAT and FQNNGV. The CDR3 region is CASSIRGGGRPQETQYF. CDR3 sequence (DNA): TGTGCCAGCAGCATCCGCGGGGGCGGGAGGCCCCAAGAGACCCAGTACTTC.

The chain combines TRBV12-3 or TRBV12-4 with TRBJ2-1, with D unresolved. Trimming stripped 6 bases from V and 8 bases from J, with 29 bases between. The CDR3 covers 18 residues. Written as DNA, the CDR3 is TGTGCCAGCAGCCTCGGACCTAGGGCGTATGAACACATCGATGAGCAGTTCTTC. Protein product: CASSLGPRAYEHIDEQFF.

V and J are TRBV6-1 and TRBJ1-6, with a tentative D call TRBD1 (6 bases). The germline V gene has CDR1 MNHNS and CDR2 SASEGT. Trimming removed 5 bases at V and 10 bases at J, with 15 bases between. The CDR3 consists of 14 residues. The CDR3 DNA reads as TGTGCCAGCAGTATAACAGGGATTGGCTCACCCCTCCACTTT. Protein sequence: CASSITGIGSPLHF.

The chain combines TRBV5-1 with TRBJ2-1, with TRBD1 matching over 9 bases. V was pared by 3 bases and J by 0 bases, with 7 bases of the junction left unmatched. Germline V gives CDR1 SGHRS, CDR2 YFSETQ. This CDR3 region has 17 residues. The CDR3 sequence: CASSSTGTGISYNEQFF. The CDR3 nucleotides are TGCGCCAGCAGCTCTACCGGGACAGGGATCTCCTACAATGAGCAGTTCTTC.

This clonotype was detected only once. CDR3 residues: CASSSRGDRDYNEQFF. CDR3 in DNA: TGTGCCAGCAGCTCCAGAGGGGACAGGGACTACAATGAGCAGTTCTTC. The chain joins TRBV13 to TRBJ2-1, with 9 bases that match TRBD1. Trimming took 4 bases from V and 3 from J; bases not matched to a gene: 7. This CDR3 has 16 residues. CDR1 is PRHDT and CDR2 is FYEKMQ in the germline V gene (reference sequence).

The chain employs TRBV5-1 and TRBJ2-5, with D perhaps matching TRBD1 (6 bases). Germline CDR1 is SGHRS and CDR2 is YFSETQ. V shed 4 bases and J shed 5 bases, with 18 bases lying between them. The CDR3 contains 15 residues. The CDR3 spells CASSATRGLVETQYF. The DNA of the CDR3 is TGCGCCAGCAGCGCCACCAGGGGTTTGGTGGAGACCCAGTACTTC.

This clonotype has a handful of counts. This sequence joins TRBV20-1 and TRBJ2-1; 7 bases line up with TRBD2. The V segment lost 0 bases and the J segment 1 base; nucleotides outside the gene matches: 6. Germline V lookup: CDR1 DFQATT, CDR2 SNEGSKA (reference sequence). The CDR3 is made up of 16 amino acids. The CDR3: CSARDATSESYNEQFF. The CDR3 nucleotides are TGCAGTGCTAGAGATGCAACTAGCGAGTCCTACAATGAGCAGTTCTTC.

This clonotype was seen a handful of times. This chain uses TRBV7-9 with TRBJ2-3, with D unresolved. Between the trimmed V and J ends, which lost 4 bases and 8 bases, there was a span of 13 bases. This CDR3 contains 13 residues. Looked up from germline, CDR1 is SEHNR and CDR2 is FQNEAQ (reference sequence). The CDR3 sequence is CASSSGDLATQYF. CDR3 bases: TGTGCCAGCAGCTCCGGAGACTTGGCTACGCAGTATTTT. Full variable domain (missing parts from reference TRBV7-9 and TRBJ2-3): DTGVSQNPRHKITKRGQNVTFRCDPISEHNRLYWYRQTLGQGPEFLTYFQNEAQLEKSRLLSDRFSAERPKGSFSTLEIQRTEQGDSAMYLCASSSGDLATQYFGPGTRLTVL.

The genes are TRBV7-6 and TRBJ2-3; possible D gene TRBD2, 6 bases. The CDR3 spans 21 residues. Trimming took 2 bases from V and 4 from J, leaving 31 bases between them. Germline CDR1 and CDR2: SGHVS and FNYEAQ. CDR3 DNA: TGTGCCAGCAGCTTAACTCCGCGGGACCACTCGGCCCCGGGGCACCCAGATACGCAGTATTTT. It translates to CASSLTPRDHSAPGHPDTQYF. Using reference TRBV7-6 and TRBJ2-3 for the parts outside the CDR3, the full variable domain is GAGVSQSPRYKVTKRGQDVALRCDPISGHVSLYWYRQALGQGPEFLTYFNYEAQQDKSGLPNDRFSAERPEGSISTLTIQRTEQRDSAMYRCASSLTPRDHSAPGHPDTQYFGPGTRLTVL.

V gene TRBV20-1 combines with J gene TRBJ2-7; D may match TRBD1 or TRBD2 (5 bases each). The CDR3 length is 13 residues. CDR1 is DFQATT, CDR2 SNEGSKA, per germline (reference sequence). Trimming shortened V by 5 bases and J by 2 bases, and 13 bases separated the two germline ends. CDR3 bases: TGCAGTGCTCCGGACTGGACAACCTACGAGCAGTACTTC. Its protein product is CSAPDWTTYEQYF.

The chain links TRBV29-1 to TRBJ1-5, with a tentative D call TRBD1 (6 bases). Germline V gives CDR1 SQVTM, CDR2 ANQGSEA. The CDR3 has 13 residues. V was cut by 4 bases and J by 6 bases, with 13 bases left in between. The CDR3 sequence: CSVGQGRTQPQHF. The CDR3 DNA reads as TGCAGCGTTGGGCAGGGGAGGACTCAGCCCCAGCATTTT.

The V and J genes are TRBV3-1 and TRBJ2-1; TRBD1 aligns across 9 bases. Germline CDR1 LGHDT, CDR2 YNNKEL (reference sequence). V dropped 1 base and J dropped 7; count of bases not matched to a gene: 11. This CDR3 contains 17 residues. The CDR3 protein is CASSQVIGTGNSNEQFF. CDR3 bases: TGTGCCAGCAGCCAAGTGATCGGGACAGGGAATAGTAATGAGCAGTTCTTC.

This clonotype was counted a few times. The CDR3 nucleotides are TGTGCCAGCAGCCAAGCCTCGGCCGGCGGAGGGGGAAGGGGCTACACCTTC. It is translated as CASSQASAGGGGRGYTF. This sequence joins TRBV3-1 and TRBJ1-2; D is possibly TRBD1 (6 bases). V gave up 1 base and J gave up 8 bases, with 23 bases separating them. CDR1 LGHDT and CDR2 YNNKEL come from the germline V gene (reference sequence). The CDR3 is made up of 17 amino acids.

Turning to this clonotype: Its ends do not fully match the called genes, so a read error is possible. The J gene is TRBJ1-2, the V gene TRBV20-1, with 8 positions matching TRBD1. Germline V CDR1 and CDR2: DFQATT, SNEGSKA (reference sequence). The CDR3 totals 16 residues. CDR3 in amino acids: CRASSSGTGSLWGYTF. In DNA form, the CDR3 reads TGCAGGGCTAGCTCCTCCGGGACAGGATCCTTATGGGGCTACACCTTC.

This clonotype was counted a few times. The chain carries TRBV20-1 and TRBJ1-5; D gene uncertain. In germline, CDR1 is DFQATT, CDR2 SNEGSKA (reference sequence). V was cut by 6 bases and J by 5 bases, with 11 bases left in between. CDR3 length: 12 residues. CDR3 sequence: CSAQDGDQPQHF. CDR3 sequence (DNA): TGCAGTGCCCAGGACGGGGATCAGCCCCAGCATTTT.

The chain carries TRBV20-1 and TRBJ2-5; D remains unclear. In germline, CDR1 is DFQATT, CDR2 SNEGSKA (reference sequence). CDR3 size: 12 residues. V was trimmed by 8 bases and J by 3 bases, leaving 13 bases between them. CDR3 sequence: CSPSLAEETQYF. The DNA for the CDR3 is TGCAGTCCCTCCTTGGCGGAAGAGACCCAGTACTTC.

In this sample, this clonotype turned up a few times. V usage is TRBV7-2 and J usage is TRBJ2-7; D not certain. V was shortened by 1 base and J by 0 bases, with 10 bases between the two germline ends. The CDR3 spans 15 residues. Looked up from germline, CDR1 is SGHTA and CDR2 is FQGNSA. CDR3 nucleotides: TGTGCCAGCAGCTTAGGTCAGGTCCTCTCCTACGAGCAGTACTTC. Residues: CASSLGQVLSYEQYF.

There are a few counts of this clonotype. The chain has TRBV5-1 and TRBJ1-1; tentatively, D is TRBD1 (6 bases). V lost 4 bases to trimming and J lost 6 bases, with 13 bases between them. Germline V gene sequence: CDR1 SGHRS, CDR2 YFSETQ. The CDR3 loop spans 13 amino acids. As DNA, the CDR3 is TGCGCCAGCAGCCAGGGGTCCCAGGCTGAAGCTTTCTTT. Translating gives CASSQGSQAEAFF.

This clonotype was counted a few times. The V gene is TRBV2, the J gene TRBJ2-3, with 7 bases that match TRBD1. Germline assignment: CDR1 SNHLY and CDR2 FYNNEI. With 0 bases clipped from V and 2 bases from J, the junction kept 2 bases outside the gene matches. The CDR3 covers 15 residues. The CDR3 protein is CASSEAGGDTDTQYF. The CDR3 DNA sequence: TGTGCCAGCAGTGAAGCAGGGGGCGACACAGATACGCAGTATTTT.

This clonotype has a handful of counts. The chain carries TRBV11-2 and TRBJ1-1, with D hard to call. The CDR3 is 13 amino acids. Deletions cut 5 bases from V and 5 bases from J, with 12 bases between. Germline V gives CDR1 SGHAT, CDR2 FQNNGV. CDR3 residues: CASSHPPGTEAFF. The CDR3 DNA sequence: TGTGCCAGCAGCCATCCCCCGGGGACTGAAGCTTTCTTT.